The 16 T cell receptor beta chains below were found in one sample sequenced in a study of long-term antiretroviral therapy in people with HIV. At survey level, the immunoSEQ assay was run in its v3.0 version. The protocol was immunoSEQ multiplex PCR, while the TCRdb copy is restricted to in-frame clones and leaves out a portion. The repertoire holds about 30,000 clones, with about 93% as singletons. This sample comprised unsorted PBMCs, obtained 6.2 years after starting antiretroviral therapy. The origin of the receptors is a man aged 35 to 55 with HIV.

This clone appeared once. This chain uses TRBV6-6 with TRBJ1-1; no clear D. The CDR3 totals 13 residues. V was cut by 10 bases and J by 8 bases, with 20 bases left in between. CDR1 is MNHNY, CDR2 SVGAGI, per germline (reference sequence). In DNA, the CDR3 is TGTGCCACCTTCCTGGGGTCCCGGGAAGAAGCTTTCTTT. It translates to CATFLGSREEAFF.

The chain has TRBV7-3 and TRBJ2-4, with TRBD2 as a possible D gene (5 bases). The CDR3 runs 16 residues. Germline V gene lookup returns CDR1 SGHTA and CDR2 FQGTGA. V was clipped by 0 bases and J by 0 bases, with 9 bases between them. The CDR3 sequence is CASSLTSAGAKNIQYF. CDR3 bases: TGTGCCAGCAGCTTAACCTCCGCGGGAGCCAAAAACATTCAGTACTTC.

V is TRBV5-4 and J is TRBJ1-4; D gene uncertain. CDR3 length: 16 residues. Germline V gene lookup returns CDR1 SGHNT and CDR2 YYREEE (reference sequence). Trimming stripped 4 bases from V and 0 bases from J, with 13 bases between. The CDR3 nucleotides read TGTGCCAGCAGCACGAGACCGCCCGCAACTAATGAAAAACTGTTTTTT. Translation: CASSTRPPATNEKLFF.

This clone was detected once. The rearrangement links TRBV18 to TRBJ2-6; D is unresolved. The germline CDR1 and CDR2 sequences are KGHSH and LQKENI. The CDR3 length is 14 residues. Trimming pared 3 bases from V and 5 bases from J, leaving 8 bases between. CDR3: CASSPPVRANVLTF. Here the CDR3 DNA reads TGTGCCAGCTCACCCCCGGTGCGGGCCAACGTCCTGACTTTC.

V gene TRBV29-1 combines with J gene TRBJ2-7; D may be TRBD1 (6 bases). The germline gives CDR1 SQVTM, CDR2 ANQGSEA. The CDR3 has 14 amino acids. V dropped 6 bases and J dropped 7 bases, with 22 bases sitting between them. CDR3 amino acids: CSVAPPGTTFEQYF. The CDR3, as DNA: TGCAGCGTCGCTCCTCCCGGGACAACATTTGAGCAGTACTTC.

The chain has TRBV4-1 and TRBJ1-2; D possibly corresponds to TRBD1 (6 bases). The CDR3 length is 14 residues. Trimming left V 5 bases short and J 2 bases short, with 12 bases between. CDR1 MGHRA and CDR2 YSYEKL come from the germline V gene. The CDR3 coding sequence is TGCGCCAGCAGCTATTCGAGGGGGAACTATGGCTACACCTTC. Translation: CASSYSRGNYGYTF.

This chain connects TRBV19 to TRBJ2-7; D remains ambiguous. Trimming shortened V by 5 bases and J by 1 base, and 9 bases separated the two germline ends. Germline-derived CDR1 and CDR2 are LNHDA and SQIVND (reference sequence). The CDR3 runs 13 residues. The CDR3 is CASSLQGSYEQYF. CDR3 coding DNA: TGTGCCAGTAGTTTACAAGGTTCCTACGAGCAGTACTTC.

The chain uses TRBV20-1 and TRBJ2-1, with no clear D. Germline CDR1 reads DFQATT; CDR2 reads SNEGSKA (reference sequence). Trimming took 2 bases from V and 9 from J, leaving 5 bases between them. There are 10 residues in the CDR3. CDR3 in amino acids: CSARFGEQFF. CDR3 DNA sequence: TGCAGTGCTAGATTCGGTGAGCAGTTCTTC.

The chain combines TRBV5-4 with TRBJ2-5; the match to TRBD2 covers 7 bases. The CDR3 length is 14 residues. CDR1 and CDR2 (germline): SGHNT, YYREEE (reference sequence). V dropped 5 bases and J dropped 5; count of bases not matched to a gene: 9. DNA of the CDR3: TGTGCCAGCAGTTTTACTAGCGACTCGGAGACCCAGTACTTC. Residues: CASSFTSDSETQYF.

The rearrangement uses TRBV1 and TRBJ1-2. TRBV1 is annotated as a pseudogene. CDR3 length: 14 residues. In DNA form, the CDR3 reads TGCACCAGCAATTCGGAGGGGATAGGACTTGGCTACACCTTC. Residues: CTSNSEGIGLGYTF.

The CDR3 is CASSEWGSNQPQHF. CDR3 DNA: TGTGCCAGCAGTGAATGGGGAAGCAATCAGCCCCAGCATTTT. The chain carries TRBV6-1 and TRBJ1-5; unclear D gene. Trimming pared 2 bases from V and 1 base from J, leaving 6 bases between. Germline CDR1 MNHNS, CDR2 SASEGT. The CDR3 extends over 14 amino acids.

V is TRBV15 and J is TRBJ2-1, with TRBD2 matching 10 bases. The junction had 8 bases not matched to a gene; V was cut back by 5 bases and J by 4 bases. This CDR3 is 16 amino acids long. The germline gives CDR1 LNHNV, CDR2 YYDKDF (reference sequence). The CDR3 loop reads CATSPSLAGDYNEQFF. CDR3 coding DNA: TGTGCCACCAGCCCGAGTCTAGCGGGGGATTACAATGAGCAGTTCTTC. The full variable domain, in which reference TRBV15 and TRBJ2-1 provide the parts outside the CDR3, is DAMVIQNPRYQVTQFGKPVTLSCSQTLNHNVMYWYQQKSSQAPKLLFHYYDKDFNNEADTPDNFQSRRPNTSFCFLDIRSPGLGDTAMYLCATSPSLAGDYNEQFFGPGTRLTVL.

The chain has TRBV2 and TRBJ2-7; the D is unclear. The V and J ends lost 4 bases and 4 bases respectively, with 8 bases between them. The germline gives CDR1 SNHLY, CDR2 FYNNEI. This CDR3 comprises 12 residues. The CDR3 loop reads CASSANPYEQYF. Written as DNA, the CDR3 is TGTGCCAGCAGTGCGAATCCTTACGAGCAGTACTTC.

The chain is built from TRBV30 and TRBJ1-2, with 9 bases identical to TRBD1. Germline V gene sequence: CDR1 GTSNPN, CDR2 SVGIG (reference sequence). This CDR3 spans 13 amino acids. Germline trimming cut 3 bases from V and 7 bases from J; bases unmatched to any gene: 6. Here the CDR3 reads CAWRGQGSGGYTF. The CDR3 nucleotides read TGTGCCTGGAGGGGACAGGGAAGTGGTGGCTACACCTTC. Full variable domain (outside the CDR3, taken from reference TRBV30 and TRBJ1-2): SQTIHQWPATLVQPVGSPLSLECTVEGTSNPNLYWYRQAAGRGLQLLFYSVGIGQISSEVPQNLSASRPQDRQFILSSKKLLLSDSGFYLCAWRGQGSGGYTFGSGTRLTVV.

The J gene is TRBJ2-3, the V gene TRBV10-1; D is unclear. This CDR3 is built from 13 residues. Looked up from germline, CDR1 is WNHNN and CDR2 is SYGVQD (reference sequence). The V and J ends lost 4 bases and 1 base respectively, with 6 bases between them. CDR3 DNA sequence: TGCGCCAGCAGTGCGGTCCGCACAGATACGCAGTATTTT. Translation gives CASSAVRTDTQYF.

V gene TRBV7-9 combines with J gene TRBJ2-1, with no clear D. V lost 6 bases and J lost 8, with 14 bases in between. Germline V gene lookup returns CDR1 SEHNR and CDR2 FQNEAQ (reference sequence). The CDR3 covers 13 residues. CDR3 coding DNA: TGTGCCAGCAGGGCAACACGCGACCATGAGCAGTTCTTC. Protein product: CASRATRDHEQFF.